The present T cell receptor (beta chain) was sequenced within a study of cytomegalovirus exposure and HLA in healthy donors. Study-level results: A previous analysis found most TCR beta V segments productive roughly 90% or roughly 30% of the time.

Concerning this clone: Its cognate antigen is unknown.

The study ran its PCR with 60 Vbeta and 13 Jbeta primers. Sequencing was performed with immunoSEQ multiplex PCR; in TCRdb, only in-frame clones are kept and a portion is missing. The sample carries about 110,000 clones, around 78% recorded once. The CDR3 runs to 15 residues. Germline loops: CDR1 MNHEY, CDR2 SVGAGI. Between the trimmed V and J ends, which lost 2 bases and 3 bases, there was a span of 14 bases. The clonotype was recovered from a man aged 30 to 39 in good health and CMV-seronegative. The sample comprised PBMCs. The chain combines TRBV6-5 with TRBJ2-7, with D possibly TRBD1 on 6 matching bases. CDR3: CASSYDPTGFYEQYF. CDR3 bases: TGTGCCAGCAGTTACGACCCAACAGGGTTCTACGAGCAGTACTTC.